The 10 T cell receptor beta chains given below trace back to one sample, sequenced in a study of shared clonotypes between healthy human individuals. Using immunoSEQ multiplex PCR, the repertoire was profiled, and TCRdb retains in-frame clones only, with some absent. This table holds millions of clones, roughly 94% found once. Naive-designated CD8 cells lacked CD45RO, were positively enriched for CCR7, and omitted terminally differentiated effector memory CD45RA+ cells. The sample was naive CD8+ T cells sorted from blood. The receptors were gathered from a young man in good health.

J is TRBJ2-5 and V is TRBV19; D might be TRBD2 (6 bases). The germline V and J ends were trimmed by 6 bases and 2 bases, with 19 bases remaining between them. CDR1 is LNHDA, CDR2 SQIVND, per germline (reference sequence). The CDR3 is 16 amino acids. The CDR3 DNA reads as TGTGCCAGTAGGAGCATGGGGCGGGAAATACAAGAGACCCAGTACTTC. Its translation: CASRSMGREIQETQYF.

The chain couples TRBV10-1 to TRBJ2-2; D ambiguous. V lost 3 bases, J lost 7 bases, and 6 bases lay in between. Germline loops: CDR1 WNHNN, CDR2 SYGVQD (reference sequence). The CDR3 length is 12 residues. In nucleotides, the CDR3 is TGCGCCAGCAGTGATAAGGGCGGGGAGCTGTTTTTT. The encoded protein is CASSDKGGELFF.

A note on this clone: The sample holds other DNA sequences that translate to the same CDR3. V and J are TRBV11-2 and TRBJ2-2; D is unresolved. The CDR3 is 13 amino acids. CDR1 and CDR2 (germline): SGHAT, FQNNGV. Trimming cost V 1 base and J 4 bases, with 4 bases left between them. The CDR3 region has the DNA TGTGCCAGCAGCTTAGTAGTCACCGGGGAGCTGTTTTTT. As protein: CASSLVVTGELFF.

This chain links TRBV5-4 with TRBJ1-1; tentative D call: TRBD1 (5 bases). Germline assignment: CDR1 SGHNT and CDR2 YYREEE (reference sequence). V gave up 5 bases and J gave up 0 bases, with 11 bases separating them. The CDR3 has 14 amino acids. CDR3 nucleotide sequence: TGTGCCAGCAGGGCGTGGGGGGTGAACACTGAAGCTTTCTTT. This encodes CASRAWGVNTEAFF.

The chain joins TRBV28 to TRBJ1-2, with no clear D. Between the trimmed V and J ends, which lost 5 bases and 10 bases, there was a span of 14 bases. Germline V gives CDR1 MDHEN, CDR2 SYDVKM. This CDR3 contains 12 residues. CDR3 amino acids: CASSDPWENYTF. The CDR3 region has the DNA TGTGCCAGCAGTGACCCTTGGGAGAACTACACCTTC.

The V call is TRBV11-3, the J call TRBJ2-1; perhaps TRBD1 as D (5 bases). The ends were cut back, 5 bases at V and 4 bases at J, with 12 bases in the middle. Germline V gene lookup returns CDR1 SGHNT and CDR2 YENEEA. The CDR3 runs to 14 residues. CDR3 amino acids: CASSVRGAYNEQFF. The CDR3, as DNA: TGTGCCAGCAGCGTCCGTGGGGCGTACAATGAGCAGTTCTTC.

This clone appeared once. This sequence joins TRBV7-9 and TRBJ2-2; D not certain. The germline V gene encodes CDR1 SEHNR and CDR2 FQNEAQ (reference sequence). This CDR3 contains 17 residues. The ends were cut back, 1 base at V and 2 bases at J, with 14 bases in the middle. The CDR3 is CASSLDITTTNTGELFF. The CDR3 nucleotides read TGTGCCAGCAGCTTAGATATAACTACCACTAACACCGGGGAGCTGTTTTTT.

Written as DNA, the CDR3 is TGTGCCAGCTCACCAGGGGCGGCCCACTCTGGAAACACCATATATTTT. It yields the protein CASSPGAAHSGNTIYF. This chain links TRBV18 with TRBJ1-3; tentatively, D is TRBD1 (5 bases). V lost 2 bases and J lost 0, with 11 bases in between. Germline lookup yields CDR1 KGHSH and CDR2 LQKENI. This CDR3 is built from 16 residues.

The gene calls are TRBV11-2 and TRBJ2-7; the match to TRBD2 covers 11 bases. CDR1 and CDR2 from the germline V gene are SGHAT and FQNNGV. V trimming: 7 bases; J trimming: 2 bases; junction bases outside the gene matches: 7. This CDR3 is 15 amino acids long. The CDR3 spells CASTLAGGDTYEQYF. The CDR3 DNA sequence: TGTGCCAGCACCCTAGCGGGGGGCGATACCTACGAGCAGTACTTC.

The chain joins TRBV11-3 to TRBJ2-1, with unresolved D. Looked up from germline, CDR1 is SGHNT and CDR2 is YENEEA. V gave up 5 bases and J gave up 5 bases, with 13 bases separating them. The CDR3 loop spans 14 amino acids. CDR3 DNA: TGTGCCAGCAGCCCTCAAGGACCCAACAATGAGCAGTTCTTC. Encoded protein: CASSPQGPNNEQFF.